These 14 T cell receptor beta chains share one sample of origin, sequenced in a study of T cell repertoires in cytomegalovirus infection. Their antigens are not known. MiXCR, run by TCRdb on the reads, gives a single entry per CDR3 protein. Of around 900,000 distinct CDR3 sequences in the sample, around 30% were seen once. Sequenced here: cultured CD8+ T cells from PBMCs, sampled from culture after CMV antigen stimulation. The receptors were sampled from a human donor in good health (CMV status not recorded). Some clones in this sample may be carry-over from other donors' samples.

Details on this clonotype: A much larger clone differs from this one at a single base, so this may be a read error. The chain joins TRBV6-5 to TRBJ2-5, with D possibly being TRBD2 (5 bases). Per germline, CDR1 MNHEY and CDR2 SVGAGI. The CDR3 totals 16 residues. V gave up 2 bases and J gave up 7 bases, with 20 bases separating them. CDR3 amino acids: CASSYGPSGSPLTQYF. CDR3 DNA sequence: TGTGCCAGCAGTTACGGCCCATCGGGGAGCCCTTTGACCCAGTACTTC.

This clonotype was counted only a few times. The CDR3 region is CASSTSRTGFTEAFF. As DNA, the CDR3 is TGTGCCAGCAGCACCTCGCGGACAGGGTTCACTGAAGCTTTCTTT. This chain uses TRBV27 with TRBJ1-1; 8 bases are shared with TRBD1. Germline V gene sequence: CDR1 MNHEY, CDR2 SMNVEV (reference sequence). J lost 4 bases, V lost 6 bases, and 10 bases had no gene match. The CDR3 is 15 amino acids.

The J gene is TRBJ2-2, the V gene TRBV4-1; TRBD1 agrees at 8 bases. Germline V lookup: CDR1 MGHRA, CDR2 YSYEKL. Germline trimming cut 7 bases from V and 1 base from J; bases unmatched to any gene: 2. The CDR3 has 14 residues. The CDR3 loop is CASNGQGNTGELFF. CDR3 nucleotide sequence: TGCGCCAGCAACGGACAGGGGAACACCGGGGAGCTGTTTTTT.

The chain couples TRBV5-4 to TRBJ2-2; D assignment may be TRBD1 or TRBD2 (5 bases each). The V end lost 5 bases, the J end lost 6 bases, and 14 bases lay between the germline ends. CDR3 length equals 14 residues. The germline V gene encodes CDR1 SGHNT and CDR2 YYREEE (reference sequence). The CDR3 coding sequence is TGTGCCAGCAGTTACAGAGTGGGGGCCGGGGAGCTGTTTTTT. It translates to CASSYRVGAGELFF.

The genes are TRBV4-1 and TRBJ2-1; no firm D call. Trimming removed 1 base from V and 4 bases from J, with 8 bases in between. CDR1 is MGHRA and CDR2 is YSYEKL in the germline V gene. This CDR3 is built from 14 residues. CDR3 residues: CASSQGGLYNEQFF. The CDR3 nucleotides are TGCGCCAGCAGCCAAGGAGGTCTTTACAATGAGCAGTTCTTC.

This sequence joins TRBV9 and TRBJ2-1; D may match TRBD1 or TRBD2 (6 bases each). Trimming pared 0 bases from V and 2 bases from J, leaving 12 bases between. Germline CDR1 SGDLS, CDR2 YYNGEE. This CDR3 is built from 16 residues. This CDR3 is CASSVGDGGTYNEQFF. CDR3 bases: TGTGCCAGCAGCGTAGGCGACGGGGGCACCTACAATGAGCAGTTCTTC.

V gene TRBV20-1 combines with J gene TRBJ2-5; 9 nucleotides match TRBD2. The V segment lost 0 bases and the J segment 5 bases; nucleotides outside the gene matches: 10. Germline values: CDR1 DFQATT, CDR2 SNEGSKA (reference sequence). CDR3 length equals 16 residues. The CDR3 region has the DNA TGCAGTGCTAGAGACTCGAGGCTAGCGGGGACGGAGACCCAGTACTTC. Translated, it gives CSARDSRLAGTETQYF.

This clonotype was recorded at least ten times. This chain links TRBV7-9 with TRBJ2-5; 7 positions match TRBD1. V lost 4 bases and J lost 4; bases outside the gene matches: 18. This CDR3 region has 18 residues. Germline assignment: CDR1 SEHNR and CDR2 FQNEAQ (reference sequence). CDR3 nucleotides: TGTGCCAGCAGCTCCGACAGGGTCGGGGAAATTTACGGAGAGACCCAGTACTTC. This translates into CASSSDRVGEIYGETQYF.

The chain joins TRBV6-1 to TRBJ2-7; D assignment may be TRBD1 or TRBD2 (5 bases each). The germline gives CDR1 MNHNS, CDR2 SASEGT. V lost 5 bases, J lost 2 bases, and 13 bases lay in between. The CDR3 is made up of 14 amino acids. CDR3: CASSPRDGTYEQYF. CDR3 in DNA: TGTGCCAGCAGTCCTCGGGACGGGACCTACGAGCAGTACTTC.

This clonotype has a count of ten or more. The chain is built from TRBV7-2 and TRBJ2-3; D is possibly TRBD2 (5 bases). Germline V CDR1 and CDR2: SGHTA, FQGNSA. The CDR3 consists of 13 residues. V lost 1 base, J lost 5 bases, and 7 bases lay in between. The CDR3 nucleotides read TGTGCCAGCAGCTTAGTGGACTTAGATACGCAGTATTTT. Residues: CASSLVDLDTQYF.

In this sample, this clonotype turned up many times. The gene calls are TRBV7-2 and TRBJ1-1; D may be TRBD1 (6 bases). CDR3 length: 13 amino acids. Germline loops: CDR1 SGHTA, CDR2 FQGNSA. V was trimmed by 6 bases and J by 4 bases, leaving 12 bases between them. This chain's CDR3 is CASRIGGGTEAFF. CDR3 sequence (DNA): TGTGCCAGCAGAATAGGGGGTGGCACTGAAGCTTTCTTT.

This clonotype has only a few counts. V is TRBV7-9 and J is TRBJ1-4, with D possibly TRBD1 on 6 matching bases. V gave up 4 bases and J gave up 7 bases, with 16 bases separating them. The CDR3 has 15 amino acids. Germline V gives CDR1 SEHNR, CDR2 FQNEAQ (reference sequence). CDR3 amino acids: CASSSQGGRIEKLFF. The CDR3 DNA reads as TGTGCCAGCAGCTCACAGGGAGGTAGGATTGAAAAACTGTTTTTT.

The chain employs TRBV5-4 and TRBJ1-6; TRBD1 matches at 9 bases. The V and J ends lost 4 bases and 13 bases, in that order; junction bases with no gene match: 6. From germline, CDR1 is SGHNT and CDR2 YYREEE (reference sequence). The CDR3 covers 13 residues. The CDR3 protein is CASSQAGTGPLHF. The CDR3 DNA sequence: TGTGCCAGCAGCCAAGCCGGGACAGGGCCCCTCCACTTT.

The rearrangement joins TRBV27 to TRBJ2-3; no clear D gene. Per germline, CDR1 MNHEY and CDR2 SMNVEV (reference sequence). The CDR3 contains 14 residues. V was pared by 5 bases and J by 3 bases, with 12 bases between. The CDR3 DNA follows: TGTGCCAGCAGTCCCGACGGAATAACAGATACGCAGTATTTT. It is translated as CASSPDGITDTQYF.